This TCR beta chain was identified during a study of cytotoxic CD8 clonotypes in ibrutinib-treated CLL. Study-wide background: Partial response occurred in roughly 25 patients and complete response in 2; at median about 6 years, around 14 remained remitted and 12 progressed.

PBMCs were cryopreserved, and approximately 2 micrograms of genomic DNA from them went into TCR beta libraries. The assay was immunoSEQ multiplex PCR, and TCRdb's table has in-frame clones only and misses some. The sample shows approximately 160,000 clones, around nine tenths of them seen only once. The length of the CDR3 is 13 residues. The germline V gene encodes CDR1 PRHDT and CDR2 FYEKMQ (reference sequence). V was trimmed by 4 bases and J by 6 bases, leaving 11 bases between them. This chain connects TRBV13 to TRBJ2-3; no clear D gene. The TCR sequence derives from a human donor with chronic lymphocytic leukemia. The material sequenced was PBMCs, taken at disease progression, from a patient treated with ibrutinib. CDR3 DNA: TGTGCCAGCAGCTCCTATGGTCCCGATACGCAGTATTTT. This encodes CASSSYGPDTQYF.